Sequencing of this T cell receptor beta chain was carried out in a study of cytomegalovirus exposure and HLA in healthy donors. The germline V gene has CDR1 SGHRS and CDR2 YFSETQ. This CDR3 is 15 amino acids long. Trimming shortened V by 0 bases and J by 2 bases, and 12 bases separated the two germline ends. In the PCR, 60 Vbeta and 13 Jbeta primers were used. The protocol was immunoSEQ multiplex PCR, while the TCRdb copy is restricted to in-frame clones and leaves out a portion. This table holds approximately 150,000 clones, approximately 71% found once. Study findings and constraints: Within an earlier analysis, most TCR beta V segments proved productive either about 87% or about 30% of the time.

In the case of this clone: Antigen unknown.

The clonotype comes from a man aged 50 or older in good health and CMV-seronegative. The sample was PBMCs. This rearrangement joins TRBV5-1 to TRBJ2-7; D remains ambiguous. For the CDR3, the DNA is TGCGCCAGCAGCTTGGAAGACTCGGCCCCCTACGAGCAGTACTTC. Residues: CASSLEDSAPYEQYF.